Included here is one T cell receptor (beta chain) sequence, with context. The data belong to a study of blood T cells in healthy people across ages. Germline CDR1 is MNHEY and CDR2 is SVGAGI. The CDR3 sequence is 12 residues long. With V trimmed by 10 bases and J by 5 bases, 8 bases remained unmatched. It was with a sample-barcoded 5' primer and a J-beta primer mix that a second PCR of roughly 6 to 12 cycles was run. TCRdb itself ran the 5' RACE reads through MiXCR, one entry per CDR3 protein. Here the sample spans around 1,700,000 distinct CDR3 sequences, roughly 27% being singletons. V usage is TRBV6-5 and J usage is TRBJ2-7; 7 bases fit TRBD2. This clonotype was sampled from a woman in her twenties or thirties in good health. The sequenced sample was blood. In DNA, the CDR3 is TGTGCCAACTGGCGGGAGTTAAACGAGCAGTACTTC. Encoded protein: CANWRELNEQYF.